This TCR beta chain is from a study of T cell responses to AZD1222 COVID-19 vaccine. Pooling of second doses given at about 4 or about 12 weeks was done. Using immunoSEQ multiplex PCR, the repertoire was profiled, and TCRdb retains in-frame clones only, with some absent. The table records 150,000 to 250,000 clones, roughly 92% of them present only once. As concerns this clone: Antigen unknown.

Study observations and caveats: With dominance at 160-218 and 743-854, vaccine-associated CD4 TCRs spanned spike. After two AZD1222 doses, spike-specific TCR breadth and depth rose versus day 0.

This CDR3 has 18 residues. Losses at the gene ends were 4 bases for V and 1 base for J; bases not matched to a gene: 11. Germline V CDR1 and CDR2: MDHEN, SYDVKM. J is TRBJ1-5 and V is TRBV28; 9 nucleotides match TRBD1. This specimen consisted of peripheral blood, obtained 28 days after the second AZD1222 dose. The receptor comes from an adult who received the AZD1222 COVID-19 vaccine. The CDR3 reads CASSSPRDRALSNQPQHF. The CDR3 coding sequence is TGTGCCAGCAGTTCCCCCCGGGACAGGGCGTTGAGCAATCAGCCCCAGCATTTT.